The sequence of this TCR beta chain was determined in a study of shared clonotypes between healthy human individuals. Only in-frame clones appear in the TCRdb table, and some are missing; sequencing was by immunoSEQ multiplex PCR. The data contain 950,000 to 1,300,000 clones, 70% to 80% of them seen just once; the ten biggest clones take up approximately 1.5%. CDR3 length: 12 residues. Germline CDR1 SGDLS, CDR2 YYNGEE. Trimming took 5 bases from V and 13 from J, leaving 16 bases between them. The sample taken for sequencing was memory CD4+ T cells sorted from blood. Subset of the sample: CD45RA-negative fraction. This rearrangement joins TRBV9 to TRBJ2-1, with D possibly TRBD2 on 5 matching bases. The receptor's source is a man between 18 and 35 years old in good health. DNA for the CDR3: TGTGCCAGCAGGTCTAGCTCCTCAGGACAGTTCTTC. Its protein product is CASRSSSSGQFF.